The 32 T cell receptor beta chains given below trace back to one sample, sequenced in a study of T cells after yellow fever vaccination. TCRdb ran MiXCR on the 5' RACE reads and lists one entry per CDR3 protein. This sample has 9,500 to 15,000 distinct CDR3 sequences; 5.8% occur once, and the top ten carry roughly 0.9%. This material consisted of PBMCs, either bulk or a sorted T-cell subset (CD4+, CD8+, memory, or dextramer-sorted; not recorded which), taken on the day of the yellow fever booster vaccination. The receptor source for this set is a young man who received the YFV17D yellow fever vaccine.

This clonotype was counted at least ten times. The J gene is TRBJ2-3, the V gene TRBV18, with D hard to call. The CDR3 is made up of 14 amino acids. Germline CDR1 KGHSH, CDR2 LQKENI. V lost 0 bases, J lost 6 bases, and 10 bases lay in between. CDR3 DNA: TGTGCCAGCTCACCACCGGTCAGGACGGATACGCAGTATTTT. This gives the protein CASSPPVRTDTQYF.

This clonotype is medium-sized by share. CDR3 coding DNA: TGTGCAAGTCGCTTTTTTAGTGGGGATGAGCAGTTCTTC. Translation gives CASRFFSGDEQFF. The rearrangement links TRBV12-2 to TRBJ2-1. TRBV12-2 is described as a pseudogene. The CDR3 is 13 amino acids.

V is TRBV2 and J is TRBJ2-3; TRBD2 matches at 9 bases. This CDR3 is built from 16 residues. Germline V gives CDR1 SNHLY, CDR2 FYNNEI. V dropped 5 bases and J dropped 6; count of bases not matched to a gene: 12. CDR3 nucleotides: TGTGCCAGCAGTCTTCAATCTGGACTAGCGTTGGATACGCAGTATTTT. Amino acids: CASSLQSGLALDTQYF.

The sample holds many counts of this clonotype. The V call is TRBV5-1, the J call TRBJ2-5; 7 bases agree with TRBD1. The CDR3 runs 16 residues. CDR1 is SGHRS, CDR2 YFSETQ, per germline. Losses at the gene ends were 4 bases for V and 4 bases for J; bases not matched to a gene: 13. The DNA for the CDR3 is TGCGCCAGCAGCCTCGACAGGGCGAATGGAAGAGAGACCCAGTACTTC. Translated: CASSLDRANGRETQYF.

At least ten counts were recorded for this clonotype. The CDR3 DNA follows: TGTGCCAGCAGAAGAGGGACAGTAGGAAATCAGCCCCAGCATTTT. This translates into CASRRGTVGNQPQHF. The chain uses TRBV6-1 and TRBJ1-5; 7 nucleotides align to TRBD1. From germline, CDR1 is MNHNS and CDR2 SASEGT. The CDR3 consists of 15 residues. With V trimmed by 6 bases and J by 4 bases, 9 bases remained unmatched.

There are many counts of this clonotype. J is TRBJ2-3 and V is TRBV5-1; possibly TRBD2 for D (7 bases). Germline values: CDR1 SGHRS, CDR2 YFSETQ. CDR3 length equals 14 residues. Trimming shortened V by 4 bases and J by 3 bases, and 12 bases separated the two germline ends. In nucleotides, the CDR3 is TGCGCCAGCAGCCCCAGGGGAGGGACAGATACGCAGTATTTT. Protein: CASSPRGGTDTQYF.

This clonotype is medium-sized (0.01 to 0.1%) within its sample. The rearrangement uses TRBV12-3 or TRBV12-4 and TRBJ1-5; no definite D call. Deletions cut 4 bases from V and 5 bases from J, with 12 bases between. CDR3 length equals 14 residues. CDR3 DNA: TGTGCCAGCAGTTGGACGTCTTCGGATCAGCCCCAGCATTTT. Translated: CASSWTSSDQPQHF.

V usage is TRBV7-2 and J usage is TRBJ2-2; D unresolved. The germline CDR1 and CDR2 sequences are SGHTA and FQGNSA. Trimming took off 3 bases at V and 1 base at J, with 9 bases between the two ends. The CDR3 totals 15 residues. The CDR3 DNA sequence: TGTGCCAGCAGCTTGGGGTTGGGGAACACCGGGGAGCTGTTTTTT. Translation: CASSLGLGNTGELFF. Using reference TRBV7-2 and TRBJ2-2 for the parts outside the CDR3, the full variable domain is GAGVSQSPSNKVTEKGKDVELRCDPISGHTALYWYRQSLGQGLEFLIYFQGNSAPDKSGLPSDRFSAERTGGSVSTLTIQRTQQEDSAVYLCASSLGLGNTGELFFGEGSRLTVL.

The chain carries TRBV7-2 and TRBJ2-5; 15 nucleotides match TRBD2. With 3 bases clipped from V and 5 bases from J, the junction kept 7 bases outside the gene matches. CDR3 size: 17 residues. Germline lookup yields CDR1 SGHTA and CDR2 FQGNSA. The CDR3 loop reads CASSFPMGTSGRETQYF. CDR3 DNA sequence: TGTGCCAGCAGCTTCCCAATGGGGACTAGCGGGAGGGAGACCCAGTACTTC.

Ten or more counts support this clonotype. This rearrangement joins TRBV30 to TRBJ1-3, with 7 bases lining up with TRBD1. Germline assignment: CDR1 GTSNPN and CDR2 SVGIG (reference sequence). The junction had 7 bases not matched to a gene; V was cut back by 7 bases and J by 4 bases. There are 13 residues in the CDR3. In DNA form, the CDR3 reads TGTGCCTCCTCGACAGGGAACGGAAACACCATATATTTT. Translated, it gives CASSTGNGNTIYF.

The table lists this clonotype with many counts. The chain carries TRBV20-1 and TRBJ2-2; possibly TRBD1 or TRBD2 for D (9 bases each). The CDR3 has 20 amino acids. Trimming shortened V by 6 bases and J by 0 bases, and 29 bases separated the two germline ends. Germline lookup yields CDR1 DFQATT and CDR2 SNEGSKA (reference sequence). The CDR3 loop is CSAAIHRGLAGPTNTGELFF. The CDR3 DNA follows: TGCAGTGCCGCTATACACAGGGGGCTAGCGGGGCCCACGAACACCGGGGAGCTGTTTTTT.

This clonotype has at least ten counts. The chain couples TRBV12-3 or TRBV12-4 to TRBJ1-2, with D hard to call. The CDR3 loop spans 13 amino acids. Trimming took off 6 bases at V and 2 bases at J, with 10 bases between the two ends. The CDR3 DNA reads as TGTGCCAGCAGCCCAGGAGTCAACTATGGCTACACCTTC. It encodes CASSPGVNYGYTF.

This clonotype is judged medium-sized (0.01 to 0.1%). CDR3 coding DNA: TGCGCCAGCAGCTTGGGGGTTGACGCGCAGTTCCAAGAGACCCAGTACTTC. Its protein product is CASSLGVDAQFQETQYF. The rearrangement uses TRBV5-1 and TRBJ2-5; no clear D gene. CDR3 length: 17 amino acids. V was pared by 0 bases and J by 1 base, with 16 bases between. In germline, CDR1 is SGHRS, CDR2 YFSETQ. The full variable domain, its missing parts supplied by reference TRBV5-1 and TRBJ2-5, is KAGVTQTPRYLIKTRGQQVTLSCSPISGHRSVSWYQQTPGQGLQFLFEYFSETQRNKGNFPGRFSGRQFSNSRSEMNVSTLELGDSALYLCASSLGVDAQFQETQYFGPGTRLLVL.

This clonotype is categorized as medium-sized (0.01 to 0.1%). The rearrangement uses TRBV19 and TRBJ2-1; 7 positions match TRBD2. CDR1 LNHDA and CDR2 SQIVND come from the germline V gene (reference sequence). The CDR3 is made up of 15 amino acids. V gave up 6 bases and J gave up 0 bases; unmatched junction bases: 5. The DNA of the CDR3 is TGTGCCAGTAGAAGGGAGCGGGGCTCCTACAATGAGCAGTTCTTC. Translating it yields CASRRERGSYNEQFF.

This clonotype was seen ten or more times. The chain employs TRBV6-5 and TRBJ2-5, with 7 bases that match TRBD2. From germline, CDR1 is MNHEY and CDR2 SVGAGI. Trimming removed 3 bases from V and 4 bases from J; junction bases left unmatched: 2. CDR3 length: 13 amino acids. DNA for the CDR3: TGTGCCAGCAGTTATTTAGCGGGAGAGACCCAGTACTTC. It specifies CASSYLAGETQYF.

This clonotype was counted at least ten times. The chain joins TRBV25-1 to TRBJ2-7; D perhaps matches TRBD1 (5 bases). CDR1 MGHDK and CDR2 SYGVNS come from the germline V gene. CDR3 length: 9 amino acids. V lost 7 bases and J 7 bases, leaving 5 bases between the germline ends. Here the CDR3 DNA reads TGTGCCAGCACAGGGGAGCAGTACTTC. This gives the protein CASTGEQYF.

In its sample, this clonotype was seen many times. The chain links TRBV3-1 to TRBJ2-7; 9 nucleotides agree with TRBD2. The ends lost 1 base at V and 1 base at J; junction bases unmatched: 14. This CDR3 is 19 amino acids long. The germline V gene encodes CDR1 LGHDT and CDR2 YNNKEL (reference sequence). The CDR3 here is CASSQVLAGNFLRSYEQYF. CDR3 coding DNA: TGTGCCAGCAGCCAAGTGCTAGCGGGAAATTTTTTGCGATCCTACGAGCAGTACTTC.

This clonotype was picked up many times. The rearrangement joins TRBV12-3 or TRBV12-4 to TRBJ2-7; no reliable D call. V was cut by 6 bases and J by 0 bases, with 9 bases left in between. This CDR3 comprises 13 residues. CDR3 sequence reads: CASSYPGSYEQYF. CDR3 coding DNA: TGTGCCAGCAGCTACCCGGGCTCCTACGAGCAGTACTTC.

This clonotype was seen only a few times. Here the CDR3 DNA reads TGTGCCAGCTCACTCTACGCCCGTGTCGAAAAACTGTTTTTT. Protein sequence: CASSLYARVEKLFF. The chain couples TRBV18 to TRBJ1-4, with D unclear. Trimming removed 4 bases from V and 8 bases from J, with 14 bases in between. CDR1 KGHSH and CDR2 LQKENI come from the germline V gene. This CDR3 is built from 14 residues. Full variable domain (missing parts from reference TRBV18 and TRBJ1-4): NAGVMQNPRHLVRRRGQEARLRCSPMKGHSHVYWYRQLPEEGLKFMVYLQKENIIDESGMPKERFSAEFPKEGPSILRIQQVVRGDSAAYFCASSLYARVEKLFFGSGTQLSVL.

This clonotype is labeled medium-sized. V and J are TRBV12-3 or TRBV12-4 and TRBJ1-1; the match to TRBD1 covers 9 bases. The CDR3 extends over 17 amino acids. V trimming: 6 bases; J trimming: 3 bases; junction bases outside the gene matches: 14. The CDR3 sequence: CASSPIQGANRYTEAFF. In nucleotides, the CDR3 is TGTGCCAGCAGCCCCATACAGGGGGCGAATCGGTACACTGAAGCTTTCTTT.

This clonotype was counted at least ten times. V and J are TRBV25-1 and TRBJ2-1; D unclear. V dropped 2 bases and J dropped 0 bases, with 8 bases sitting between them. The CDR3 contains 15 residues. Looked up from germline, CDR1 is MGHDK and CDR2 is SYGVNS. CDR3 loop: CASSELSFSYNEQFF. As DNA, the CDR3 is TGTGCCAGCAGTGAACTCTCCTTCTCCTACAATGAGCAGTTCTTC.

By share, this clonotype counts as medium-sized (0.01 to 0.1%). The rearrangement uses TRBV5-1 and TRBJ2-7; weak D call: TRBD1 (6 bases). Trimming cost V 4 bases and J 7 bases, with 21 bases left between them. The germline V gene has CDR1 SGHRS and CDR2 YFSETQ. This CDR3 comprises 15 residues. The CDR3 here is CASSRQGPRVTEQYF. The CDR3 nucleotides read TGCGCCAGCAGCCGGCAGGGGCCACGCGTTACGGAGCAGTACTTC.

This clonotype was found many times. In DNA, the CDR3 is TGCGCCAGCAGCCTCCAGGGCTGGGCCGATGAGCAGTTCTTC. As protein: CASSLQGWADEQFF. The chain is built from TRBV4-3 and TRBJ2-1, with D tentatively TRBD1 (5 bases). This CDR3 is 14 amino acids long. CDR1 LGHNA and CDR2 YSLEER come from the germline V gene. The V gene lost 4 bases and the J gene lost 8 bases, with 15 bases spanning the gap.

This clonotype has ten or more counts. The chain recombines TRBV30 with TRBJ1-5; D not certain. This CDR3 region has 13 residues. Germline V gene lookup returns CDR1 GTSNPN and CDR2 SVGIG (reference sequence). Trimming took off 5 bases at V and 1 base at J, with 9 bases between the two ends. CDR3 DNA: TGTGCCTGGGGCGACTGGAGCAATCAGCCCCAGCATTTT. This codes for CAWGDWSNQPQHF.

This clonotype has at least ten counts. The chain joins TRBV20-1 to TRBJ2-3; D possibly matches TRBD1 or TRBD2 (5 bases each). The germline CDR1 and CDR2 sequences are DFQATT and SNEGSKA (reference sequence). CDR3 length: 13 residues. V shed 5 bases and J shed 7 bases, with 16 bases lying between them. The CDR3 region has the DNA TGCAGTGCTCGACGGGGCAGAGTCCATACGCAGTATTTT. It specifies CSARRGRVHTQYF.

This clonotype appeared many times. The V call is TRBV20-1, the J call TRBJ1-6; unclear D gene. The CDR3 is 12 residues long. Germline-derived CDR1 and CDR2 are DFQATT and SNEGSKA (reference sequence). V shed 8 bases and J shed 0 bases, with 5 bases lying between them. Here the CDR3 DNA reads TGCAGTTCGAGCTCCTATAATTCACCCCTCCACTTT. This codes for CSSSSYNSPLHF.

This clonotype was counted at least ten times. The chain employs TRBV24-1 and TRBJ1-3; tentatively, D is TRBD1 (5 bases). There are 16 residues in the CDR3. The germline V and J ends were trimmed by 0 bases and 0 bases, with 8 bases remaining between them. Germline-derived CDR1 and CDR2 are KGHDR and SFDVKD. The CDR3 sequence is CATSDLSGCSGNTIYF. The CDR3 coding sequence is TGTGCCACCAGTGATTTGTCAGGGTGCTCTGGAAACACCATATATTTT.

This clonotype came up many times. J is TRBJ2-3 and V is TRBV18, with D perhaps TRBD1 (5 bases). Looked up from germline, CDR1 is KGHSH and CDR2 is LQKENI. Between the trimmed V and J ends, which lost 1 base and 5 bases, there was a span of 13 bases. CDR3 size: 15 residues. CDR3 sequence reads: CASSPRQGSGDTQYF. Here the CDR3 DNA reads TGTGCCAGCTCACCACGCCAGGGATCAGGAGATACGCAGTATTTT.

This clonotype was counted ten times or more. J is TRBJ2-4 and V is TRBV29-1; D unclear. Trimming pared 4 bases from V and 1 base from J, leaving 11 bases between. The CDR3 is made up of 14 amino acids. The germline CDR1 and CDR2 sequences are SQVTM and ANQGSEA. The CDR3 sequence is CSVVPDGAKNIQYF. The CDR3 bases are TGCAGCGTTGTACCCGACGGGGCCAAAAACATTCAGTACTTC.

There are many counts of this clonotype. Here the CDR3 DNA reads TGTGCCAGCAGCTCCAGGGGCCGTGAATATGGCTACACCTTC. As protein: CASSSRGREYGYTF. This sequence joins TRBV5-6 and TRBJ1-2, with D perhaps matching TRBD1 (6 bases). Germline V gives CDR1 SGHDT, CDR2 YYEEEE. V was pared by 3 bases and J by 5 bases, with 14 bases between. The CDR3 spans 14 residues.

Judged by abundance, this clonotype is medium-sized. This rearrangement joins TRBV12-3 or TRBV12-4 to TRBJ1-1; D possibly corresponds to TRBD1 (6 bases). The CDR3 contains 12 residues. Trimming pared 7 bases from V and 10 bases from J, leaving 16 bases between. The CDR3 DNA reads TGTGCCAGCACCGAAAACAGGGTGGTAGCTTTCTTT. Residues: CASTENRVVAFF.

This clonotype has at least ten counts. The chain carries TRBV25-1 and TRBJ2-3; D gene uncertain. Trimming pared 4 bases from V and 5 bases from J, leaving 7 bases between. The CDR3 loop spans 12 amino acids. Germline V gene data show CDR1 as MGHDK and CDR2 as SYGVNS. The DNA of the CDR3 is TGTGCCAGCAGTGCCGTACTAGATACGCAGTATTTT. This codes for CASSAVLDTQYF.